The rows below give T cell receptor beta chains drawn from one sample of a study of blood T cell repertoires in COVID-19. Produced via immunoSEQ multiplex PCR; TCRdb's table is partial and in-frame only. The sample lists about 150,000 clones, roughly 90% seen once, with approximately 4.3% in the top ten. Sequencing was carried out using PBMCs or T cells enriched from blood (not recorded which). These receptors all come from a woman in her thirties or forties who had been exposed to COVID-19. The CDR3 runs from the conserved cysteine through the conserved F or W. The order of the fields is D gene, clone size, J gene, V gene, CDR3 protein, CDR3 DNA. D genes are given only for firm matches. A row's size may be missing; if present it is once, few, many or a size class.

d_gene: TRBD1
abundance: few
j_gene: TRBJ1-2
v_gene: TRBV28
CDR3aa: CASSPRTGGSDGYTF
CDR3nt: TGTGCCAGCAGTCCCCGGACAGGGGGCTCGGATGGCTACACCTTC

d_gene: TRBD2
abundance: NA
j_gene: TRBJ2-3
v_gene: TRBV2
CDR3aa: CASVSGGSTDTQYF
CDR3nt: TGTGCCAGCGTTAGCGGGGGAAGCACAGATACGCAGTATTTT

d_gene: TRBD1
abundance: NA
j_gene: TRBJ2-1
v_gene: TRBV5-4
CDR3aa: CASSFNRGWNEQFF
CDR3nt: TGTGCCAGCAGCTTTAACAGGGGGTGGAATGAGCAGTTCTTC

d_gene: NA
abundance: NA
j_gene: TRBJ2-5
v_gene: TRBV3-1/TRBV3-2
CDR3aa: CASSPNTGIETQYF
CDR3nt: TGTGCCAGCAGCCCTAACACAGGGATCGAGACCCAGTACTTC

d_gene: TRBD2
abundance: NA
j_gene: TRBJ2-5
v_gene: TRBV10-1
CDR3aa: CASSKTSGRAVETQYF
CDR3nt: TGCGCCAGCAGTAAGACTAGCGGGAGGGCCGTAGAGACCCAGTACTTC

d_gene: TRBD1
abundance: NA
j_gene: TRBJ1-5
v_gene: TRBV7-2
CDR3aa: CASSGQGNQPQHF
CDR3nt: TGTGCCAGCAGCGGACAGGGTAATCAGCCCCAGCATTTT

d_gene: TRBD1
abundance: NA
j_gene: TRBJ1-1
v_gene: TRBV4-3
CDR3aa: CASSHRDRDRTEAFF
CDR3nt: TGCGCCAGCAGTCACCGGGACAGGGATCGGACTGAAGCTTTCTTT

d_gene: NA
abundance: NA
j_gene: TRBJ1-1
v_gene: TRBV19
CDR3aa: CASSGTLNTEAFF
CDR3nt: TGTGCCAGTAGTGGGACACTGAACACTGAAGCTTTCTTT

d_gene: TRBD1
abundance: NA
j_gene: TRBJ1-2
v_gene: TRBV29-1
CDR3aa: CSVVQGNVEGYTF
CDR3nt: TGCAGCGTTGTACAGGGGAACGTAGAAGGCTACACCTTC

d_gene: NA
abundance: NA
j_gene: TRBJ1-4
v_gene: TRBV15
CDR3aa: CATSRDAGTEKLFF
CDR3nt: TGTGCCACCAGCAGAGATGCGGGGACGGAAAAACTGTTTTTT

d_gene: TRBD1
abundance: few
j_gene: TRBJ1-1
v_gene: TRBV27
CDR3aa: CASSRRDRVTEAFF
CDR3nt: TGTGCCAGCAGTCGCCGGGACAGGGTTACTGAAGCTTTCTTT

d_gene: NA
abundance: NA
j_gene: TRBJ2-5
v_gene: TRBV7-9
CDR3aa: CASSTGQYQETQYF
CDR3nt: TGTGCCAGCAGCACCGGACAGTACCAAGAGACCCAGTACTTC

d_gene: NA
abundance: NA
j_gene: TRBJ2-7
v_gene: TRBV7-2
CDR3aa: CASSLGTTSSYEQYF
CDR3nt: TGTGCCAGCAGCTTGGGCACAACCAGCTCCTACGAGCAGTACTTC

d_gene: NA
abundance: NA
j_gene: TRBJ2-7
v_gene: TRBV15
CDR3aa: CATSRETSSAYEQYF
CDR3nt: TGTGCCACCAGCAGAGAGACCAGTAGCGCCTACGAGCAGTACTTC

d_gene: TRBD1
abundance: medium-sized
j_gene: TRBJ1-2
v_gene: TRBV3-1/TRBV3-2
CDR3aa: CASSRPRDRVNYGYTF
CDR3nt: TGTGCCAGCAGCCGGCCCCGGGACAGGGTGAACTATGGCTACACCTTC

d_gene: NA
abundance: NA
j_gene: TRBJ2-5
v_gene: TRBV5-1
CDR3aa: CASKLQETQYF
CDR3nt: TGCGCCAGCAAGCTCCAAGAGACCCAGTACTTC

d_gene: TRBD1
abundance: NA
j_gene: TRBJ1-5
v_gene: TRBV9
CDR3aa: CASSRQGAQPQHF
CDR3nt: TGTGCCAGCAGTCGACAGGGGGCGCAGCCCCAGCATTTT

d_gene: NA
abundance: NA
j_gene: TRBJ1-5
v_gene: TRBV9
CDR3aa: CASSVDRVNQPQHF
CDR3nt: TGTGCCAGCAGCGTAGACAGGGTCAATCAGCCCCAGCATTTT

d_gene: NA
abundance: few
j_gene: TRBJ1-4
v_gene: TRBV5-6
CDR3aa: CASSLAGAKKLFF
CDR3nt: TGTGCCAGCAGCTTGGCCGGTGCCAAAAAACTGTTTTTT

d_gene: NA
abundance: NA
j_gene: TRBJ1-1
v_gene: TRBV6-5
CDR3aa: CATGQWDTEAFF
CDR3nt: TGTGCCACCGGACAGTGGGACACTGAAGCTTTCTTT

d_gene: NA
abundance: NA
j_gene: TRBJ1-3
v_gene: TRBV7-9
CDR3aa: CASSETRGLSGNTIYF
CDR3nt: TGTGCCAGCAGCGAGACTCGGGGGTTATCTGGAAACACCATATATTTT

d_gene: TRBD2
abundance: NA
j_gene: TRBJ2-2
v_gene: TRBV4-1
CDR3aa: CASSQEGTSGFGATGELFF
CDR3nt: TGCGCCAGCAGCCAAGAAGGGACTAGCGGGTTCGGGGCCACCGGGGAGCTGTTTTTT

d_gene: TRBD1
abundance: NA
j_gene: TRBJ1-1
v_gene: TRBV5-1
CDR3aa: CASSSGTEGTEAFF
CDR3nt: TGCGCCAGCAGCTCCGGGACAGAGGGCACTGAAGCTTTCTTT

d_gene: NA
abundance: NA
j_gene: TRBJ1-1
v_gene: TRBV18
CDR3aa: CASSPSAGTEAFF
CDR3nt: TGTGCCAGCTCACCTTCGGCAGGCACTGAAGCTTTCTTT

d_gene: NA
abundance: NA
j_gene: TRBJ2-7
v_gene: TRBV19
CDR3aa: CASSVGRFYEQYF
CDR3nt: TGTGCCAGTAGTGTTGGGAGGTTCTACGAGCAGTACTTC

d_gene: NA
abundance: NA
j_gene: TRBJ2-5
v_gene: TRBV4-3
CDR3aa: CASSQEGGRGTQYF
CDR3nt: TGCGCCAGCAGCCAAGAAGGGGGGAGGGGGACCCAGTACTTC

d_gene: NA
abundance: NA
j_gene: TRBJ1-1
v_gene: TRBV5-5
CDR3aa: CASRGSGVMNTEAFF
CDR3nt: TGTGCCAGCAGGGGATCGGGGGTGATGAACACTGAAGCTTTCTTT

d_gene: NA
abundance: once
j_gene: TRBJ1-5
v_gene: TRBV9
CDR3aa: CASSVGRQNNQPQHF
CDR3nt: TGTGCCAGCAGCGTAGGCAGACAGAACAATCAGCCCCAGCATTTT

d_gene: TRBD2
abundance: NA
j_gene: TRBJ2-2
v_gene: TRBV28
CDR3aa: CASRNWKASGTGELFF
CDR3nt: TGTGCCAGCAGAAACTGGAAGGCTAGCGGGACCGGGGAGCTGTTTTTT

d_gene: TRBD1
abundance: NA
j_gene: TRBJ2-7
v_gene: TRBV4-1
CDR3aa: CASRLGQGGSYEQYF
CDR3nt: TGCGCCAGCAGGCTAGGACAGGGGGGCTCCTACGAGCAGTACTTC

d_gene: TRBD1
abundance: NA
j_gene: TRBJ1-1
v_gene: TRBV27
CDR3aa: CASSLIGQGTANTEAFF
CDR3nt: TGTGCCAGCAGTTTAATTGGGCAGGGGACAGCGAACACTGAAGCTTTCTTT

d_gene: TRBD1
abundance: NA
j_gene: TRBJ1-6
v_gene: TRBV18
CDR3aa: CASSPQGDRGSPLHF
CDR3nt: TGTGCCAGCTCACCCCAGGGGGACAGGGGCTCACCCCTCCACTTT

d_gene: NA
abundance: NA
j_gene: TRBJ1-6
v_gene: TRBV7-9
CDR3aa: CASSLVTDSPLHF
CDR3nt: TGTGCCAGCAGCTTAGTTACGGATTCACCCCTCCACTTT

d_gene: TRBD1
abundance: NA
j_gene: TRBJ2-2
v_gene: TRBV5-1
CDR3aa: CASSLDRGQGTGELFF
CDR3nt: TGCGCCAGCAGCTTGGACAGGGGGCAGGGCACCGGGGAGCTGTTTTTT

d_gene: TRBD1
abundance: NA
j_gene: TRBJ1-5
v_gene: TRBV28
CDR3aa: CASSPWDSNQPQHF
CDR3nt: TGTGCCAGCAGTCCATGGGACAGTAATCAGCCCCAGCATTTT

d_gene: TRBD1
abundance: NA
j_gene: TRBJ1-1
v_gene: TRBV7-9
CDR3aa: CASSPPRQGVGNTEAFF
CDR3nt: TGTGCCAGCAGCCCTCCTCGACAGGGGGTGGGGAACACTGAAGCTTTCTTT

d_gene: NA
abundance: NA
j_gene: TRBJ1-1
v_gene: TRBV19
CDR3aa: CASSSSPAGAMTTEAFF
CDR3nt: TGTGCCAGTAGCTCATCCCCGGCAGGGGCCATGACCACTGAAGCTTTCTTT

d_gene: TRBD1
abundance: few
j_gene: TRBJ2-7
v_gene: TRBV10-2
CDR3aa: CASSDRGIYEQYF
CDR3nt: TGCGCCAGCAGTGACAGGGGGATCTACGAGCAGTACTTC

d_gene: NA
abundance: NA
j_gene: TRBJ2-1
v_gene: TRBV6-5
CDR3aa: CASSYSRGGSYNEQFF
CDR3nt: TGTGCCAGCAGTTACTCGAGAGGAGGCTCCTACAATGAGCAGTTCTTC

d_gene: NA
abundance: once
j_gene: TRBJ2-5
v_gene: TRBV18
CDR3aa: CASSPRVGETQYF
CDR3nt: TGTGCCAGCTCACCGAGGGTTGGGGAGACCCAGTACTTC

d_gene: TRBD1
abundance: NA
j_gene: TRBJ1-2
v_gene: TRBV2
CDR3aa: CASSEVQGFGYTF
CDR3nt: TGTGCCAGCAGTGAAGTACAGGGGTTTGGCTACACCTTC

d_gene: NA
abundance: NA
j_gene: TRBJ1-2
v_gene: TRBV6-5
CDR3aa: CASSTELGDYGYTF
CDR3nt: TGTGCCAGCAGTACCGAACTCGGGGACTACGGCTACACCTTC

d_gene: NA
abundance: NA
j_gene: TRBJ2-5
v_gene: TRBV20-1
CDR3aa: CSASSQDLETQYF
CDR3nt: TGCAGTGCTAGTTCACAGGATTTGGAGACCCAGTACTTC

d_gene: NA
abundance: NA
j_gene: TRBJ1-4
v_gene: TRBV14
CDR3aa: CASSQGAGVRNEKLFF
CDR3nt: TGTGCCAGCAGCCAAGGGGCCGGGGTTCGGAATGAAAAACTGTTTTTT

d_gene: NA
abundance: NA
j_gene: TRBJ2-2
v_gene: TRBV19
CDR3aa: CASSSPPGELFF
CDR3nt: TGTGCCAGTAGTTCCCCTCCCGGGGAGCTGTTTTTT

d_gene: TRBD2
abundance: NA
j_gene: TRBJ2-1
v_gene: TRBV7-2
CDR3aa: CASSPTSGRGNEQFF
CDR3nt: TGTGCCAGCAGCCCGACTAGCGGGAGGGGCAATGAGCAGTTCTTC

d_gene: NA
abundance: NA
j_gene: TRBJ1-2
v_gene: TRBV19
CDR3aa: CASSIQGSGYGYTF
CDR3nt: TGTGCCAGTAGTATTCAGGGGTCGGGATATGGCTACACCTTC